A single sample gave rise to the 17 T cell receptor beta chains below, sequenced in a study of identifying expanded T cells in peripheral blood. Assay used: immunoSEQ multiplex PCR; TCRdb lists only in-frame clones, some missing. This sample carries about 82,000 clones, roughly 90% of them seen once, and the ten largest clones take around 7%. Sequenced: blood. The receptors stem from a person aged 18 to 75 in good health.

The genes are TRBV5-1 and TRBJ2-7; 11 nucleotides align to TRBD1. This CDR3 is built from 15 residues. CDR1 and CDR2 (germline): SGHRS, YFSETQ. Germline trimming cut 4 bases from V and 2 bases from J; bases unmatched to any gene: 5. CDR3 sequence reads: CASSPGTGGPYEQYF. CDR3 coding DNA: TGCGCCAGCAGCCCCGGGACAGGGGGACCCTACGAGCAGTACTTC.

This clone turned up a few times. CDR3 sequence reads: CASRPGGAGANVLTF. The CDR3 nucleotides are TGTGCCAGCCGCCCCGGTGGCGCTGGGGCCAACGTCCTGACTTTC. The V call is TRBV6-1, the J call TRBJ2-6, with D unresolved. Trimming pared 8 bases from V and 2 bases from J, leaving 13 bases between. The CDR3 runs 15 residues. CDR1 and CDR2 from the germline V gene are MNHNS and SASEGT.

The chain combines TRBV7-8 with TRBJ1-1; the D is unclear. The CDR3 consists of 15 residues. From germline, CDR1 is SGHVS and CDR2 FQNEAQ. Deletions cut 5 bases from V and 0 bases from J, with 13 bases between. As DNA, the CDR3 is TGTGCCAGCAGCCCTCGGTCGGGTTTGAACACTGAAGCTTTCTTT. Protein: CASSPRSGLNTEAFF.

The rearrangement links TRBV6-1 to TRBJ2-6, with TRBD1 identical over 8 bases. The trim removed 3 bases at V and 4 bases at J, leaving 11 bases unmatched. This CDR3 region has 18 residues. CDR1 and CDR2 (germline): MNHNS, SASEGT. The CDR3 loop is CASSDHRQGAKGANVLTF. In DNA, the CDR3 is TGTGCCAGCAGTGATCACCGGCAGGGGGCGAAAGGGGCCAACGTCCTGACTTTC.

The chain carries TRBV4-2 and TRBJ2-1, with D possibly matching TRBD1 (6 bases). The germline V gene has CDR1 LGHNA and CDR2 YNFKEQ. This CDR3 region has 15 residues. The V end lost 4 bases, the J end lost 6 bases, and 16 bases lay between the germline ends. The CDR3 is CASSPLGGSPNEQFF. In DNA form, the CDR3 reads TGTGCCAGCAGCCCCCTAGGGGGTAGCCCCAATGAGCAGTTCTTC.

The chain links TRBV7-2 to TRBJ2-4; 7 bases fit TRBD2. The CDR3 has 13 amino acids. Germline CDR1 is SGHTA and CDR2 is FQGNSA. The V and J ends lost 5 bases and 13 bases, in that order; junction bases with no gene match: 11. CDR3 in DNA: TGTGCCAGCAGCCTCAATTCACCCGGGAGGCAGTACTTC. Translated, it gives CASSLNSPGRQYF. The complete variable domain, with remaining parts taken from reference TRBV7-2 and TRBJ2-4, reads GAGVSQSPSNKVTEKGKDVELRCDPISGHTALYWYRQSLGQGLEFLIYFQGNSAPDKSGLPSDRFSAERTGGSVSTLTIQRTQQEDSAVYLCASSLNSPGRQYFGAGTRLSVL.

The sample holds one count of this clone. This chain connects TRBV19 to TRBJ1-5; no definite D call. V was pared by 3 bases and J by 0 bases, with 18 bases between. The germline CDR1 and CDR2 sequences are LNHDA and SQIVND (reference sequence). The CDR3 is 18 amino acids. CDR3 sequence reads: CASSMLSTDPYSNQPQHF. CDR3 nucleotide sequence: TGTGCCAGTAGTATGCTGTCCACCGACCCATATAGCAATCAGCCCCAGCATTTT.

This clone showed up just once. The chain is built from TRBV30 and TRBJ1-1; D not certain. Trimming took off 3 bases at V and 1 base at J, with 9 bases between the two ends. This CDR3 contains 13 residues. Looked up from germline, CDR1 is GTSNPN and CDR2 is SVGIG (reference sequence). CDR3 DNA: TGTGCCTGGAGCCGGGGAGAGAACACTGAAGCTTTCTTT. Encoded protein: CAWSRGENTEAFF. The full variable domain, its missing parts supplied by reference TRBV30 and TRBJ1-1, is SQTIHQWPATLVQPVGSPLSLECTVEGTSNPNLYWYRQAAGRGLQLLFYSVGIGQISSEVPQNLSASRPQDRQFILSSKKLLLSDSGFYLCAWSRGENTEAFFGQGTRLTVV.

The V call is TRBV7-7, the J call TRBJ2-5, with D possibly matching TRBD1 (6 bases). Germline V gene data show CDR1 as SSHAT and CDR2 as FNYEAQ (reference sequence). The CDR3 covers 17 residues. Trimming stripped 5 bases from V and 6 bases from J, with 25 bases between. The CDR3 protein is CASSPRNSWDTKKTQYF. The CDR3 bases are TGTGCCAGCAGCCCCCGAAACAGCTGGGACACAAAAAAGACCCAGTACTTC.

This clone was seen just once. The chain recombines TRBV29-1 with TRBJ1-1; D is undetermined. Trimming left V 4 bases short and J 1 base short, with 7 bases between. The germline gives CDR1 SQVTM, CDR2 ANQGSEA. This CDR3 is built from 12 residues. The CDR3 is CSVGSRNTEAFF. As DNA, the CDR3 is TGCAGCGTTGGTTCAAGGAACACTGAAGCTTTCTTT.

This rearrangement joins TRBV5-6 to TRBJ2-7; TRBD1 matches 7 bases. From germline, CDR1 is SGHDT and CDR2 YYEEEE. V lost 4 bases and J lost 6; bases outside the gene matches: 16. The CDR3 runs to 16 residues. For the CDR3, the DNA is TGTGCCAGCAGCCTCTCAGAGAGGACAGGTCTCCTCGAGCAGTACTTC. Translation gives CASSLSERTGLLEQYF.

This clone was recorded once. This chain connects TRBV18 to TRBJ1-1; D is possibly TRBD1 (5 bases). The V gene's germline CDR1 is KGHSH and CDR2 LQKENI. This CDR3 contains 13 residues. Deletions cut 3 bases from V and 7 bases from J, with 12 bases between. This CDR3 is CASSPELDSEAFF. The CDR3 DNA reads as TGTGCCAGCTCACCCGAACTAGACAGTGAAGCTTTCTTT. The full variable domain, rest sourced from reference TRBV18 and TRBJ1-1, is NAGVMQNPRHLVRRRGQEARLRCSPMKGHSHVYWYRQLPEEGLKFMVYLQKENIIDESGMPKERFSAEFPKEGPSILRIQQVVRGDSAAYFCASSPELDSEAFFGQGTRLTVV.

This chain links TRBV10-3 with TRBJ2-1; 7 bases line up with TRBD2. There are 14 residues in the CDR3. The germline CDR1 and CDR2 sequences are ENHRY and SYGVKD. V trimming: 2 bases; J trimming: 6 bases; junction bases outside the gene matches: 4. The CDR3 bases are TGTGCCATCAGTGAGACACTAGCGAGCAATGAGCAGTTCTTC. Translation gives CAISETLASNEQFF.

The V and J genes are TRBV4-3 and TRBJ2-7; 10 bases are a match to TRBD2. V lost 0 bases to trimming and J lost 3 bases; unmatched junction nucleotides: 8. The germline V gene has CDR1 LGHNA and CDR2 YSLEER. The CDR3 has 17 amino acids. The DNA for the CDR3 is TGCGCCAGCAGCCAAGAAGGAGGAGCGGGAGGGTTCTACGAGCAGTACTTC. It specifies CASSQEGGAGGFYEQYF.

The CDR3: CASSFGRVSEQYF. DNA for the CDR3: TGTGCCAGCAGCTTTGGGAGGGTCAGCGAGCAGTACTTC. The chain recombines TRBV5-6 with TRBJ2-7, with 7 bases identical to TRBD2. J gave up 6 bases and V 2 bases, and 5 bases lay outside the gene matches. The V gene's germline CDR1 is SGHDT and CDR2 YYEEEE. CDR3 length: 13 residues.

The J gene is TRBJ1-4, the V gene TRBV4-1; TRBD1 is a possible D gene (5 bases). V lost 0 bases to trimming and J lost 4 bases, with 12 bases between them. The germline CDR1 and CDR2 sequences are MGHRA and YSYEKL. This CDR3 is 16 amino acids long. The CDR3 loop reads CASSQDRRGGNEKLFF. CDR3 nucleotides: TGCGCCAGCAGCCAAGATAGAAGGGGTGGTAATGAAAAACTGTTTTTT.

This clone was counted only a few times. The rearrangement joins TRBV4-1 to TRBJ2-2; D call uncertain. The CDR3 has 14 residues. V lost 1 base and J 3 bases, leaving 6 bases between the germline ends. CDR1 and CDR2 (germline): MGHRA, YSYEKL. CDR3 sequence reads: CASSQVGYTGELFF. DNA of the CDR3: TGCGCCAGCAGCCAAGTTGGATACACCGGGGAGCTGTTTTTT.